The text below deals with one TCR beta chain. CDR1 and CDR2 from the germline V gene are SGHTS and YDEGEE. This CDR3 has 14 amino acids. V trimming: 0 bases; J trimming: 2 bases; junction bases outside the gene matches: 1. This table comes from immunoSEQ multiplex PCR, and its TCRdb copy is limited to in-frame clones, with some not included. The sample lists 25,000 to 35,000 clones; 74% were seen once. This specimen belongs to a study of early stage breast cancer tumors. Sequencing used blood. The sequence came from a person aged 35 to 50 with breast cancer. This chain uses TRBV5-8 with TRBJ2-7, with 8 bases matching TRBD1. CDR3 nucleotide sequence: TGTGCCAGCAGCTTGGAGACAGGGGCCTACGAGCAGTACTTC. Translating it yields CASSLETGAYEQYF.